This section outlines one TCR beta chain sequence together with its context. The target antigen is unknown. The CDR3 is made up of 11 amino acids. V was clipped by 3 bases and J by 8 bases, with 8 bases between them. Germline loops: CDR1 DFQATT, CDR2 SNEGSKA (reference sequence). The data belong to a study of T-cell memory formation after mild COVID-19. General observations from the study: Later expanders leaned toward CD4+, whereas clones contracting from day 15 to 85 were balanced CD4/CD8.

5'RACE primed from the constant segment yielded TCR alpha and TCR beta cDNA libraries bearing sample barcodes and UMIs. TCRdb passed the 5' RACE reads through MiXCR, listing each CDR3 protein once. This table holds approximately 290,000 distinct CDR3 sequences, 8% to 10% found once. J is TRBJ2-1 and V is TRBV20-1, with no clear D. This TCR was recovered from a man aged 18 to 30 who had mild COVID-19 (a few samples of this study predate the infection). Cell type and time point are not known. The specimen sequenced was PBMCs or a T cell subset sorted from them (not recorded which). CDR3 in amino acids: CSASGYHEQFF. CDR3 DNA: TGCAGTGCTAGTGGTTATCATGAGCAGTTCTTC.